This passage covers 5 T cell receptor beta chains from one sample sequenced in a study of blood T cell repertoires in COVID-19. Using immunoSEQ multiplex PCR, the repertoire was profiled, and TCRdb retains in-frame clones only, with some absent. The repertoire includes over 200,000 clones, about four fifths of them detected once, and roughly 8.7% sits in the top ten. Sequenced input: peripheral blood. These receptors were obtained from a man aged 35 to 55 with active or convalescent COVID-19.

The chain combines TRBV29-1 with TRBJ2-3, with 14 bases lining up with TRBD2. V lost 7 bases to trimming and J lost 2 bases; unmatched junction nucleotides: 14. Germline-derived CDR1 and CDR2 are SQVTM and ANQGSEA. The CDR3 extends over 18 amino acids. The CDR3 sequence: CSAALTSGRAFNTDTQYF. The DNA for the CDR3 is TGCAGCGCTGCCTTGACTAGCGGGAGGGCTTTTAACACAGATACGCAGTATTTT.

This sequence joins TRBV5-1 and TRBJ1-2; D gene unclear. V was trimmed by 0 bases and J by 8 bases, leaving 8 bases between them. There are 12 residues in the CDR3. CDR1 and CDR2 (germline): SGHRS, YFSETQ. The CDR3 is CASSLDVGGYTF. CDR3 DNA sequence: TGCGCCAGCAGCTTGGACGTGGGCGGCTACACCTTC.

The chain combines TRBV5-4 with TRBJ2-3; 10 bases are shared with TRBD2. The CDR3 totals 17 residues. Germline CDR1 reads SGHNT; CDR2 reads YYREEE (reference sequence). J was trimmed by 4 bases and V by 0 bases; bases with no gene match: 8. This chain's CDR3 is CASSLEASGSISDTQYF. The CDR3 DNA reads TGTGCCAGCAGCTTGGAGGCTAGCGGGAGCATCTCAGATACGCAGTATTTT.

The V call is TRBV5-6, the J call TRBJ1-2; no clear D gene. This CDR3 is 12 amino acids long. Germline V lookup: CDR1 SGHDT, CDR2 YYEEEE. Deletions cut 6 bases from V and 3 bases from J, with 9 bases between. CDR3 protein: CASTLDDYGYTF. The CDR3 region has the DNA TGTGCCAGCACCCTAGACGACTATGGCTACACCTTC.

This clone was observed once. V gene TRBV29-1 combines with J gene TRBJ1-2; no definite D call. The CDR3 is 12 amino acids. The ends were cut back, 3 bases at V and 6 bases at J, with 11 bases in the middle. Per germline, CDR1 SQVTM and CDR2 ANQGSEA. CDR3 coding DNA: TGCAGCGTTGAGTGGGAGGTCGATGGCTACACCTTC. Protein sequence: CSVEWEVDGYTF.